Below, 31 T cell receptor beta chains from the same sample are listed, as sequenced in a study of T cells in women clearing cervical HPV infection. Profiling relied on immunoSEQ multiplex PCR, and the TCRdb table lists in-frame clones only, not all of them. This table holds 20,000 to 25,000 clones. The sample taken for sequencing was blood buffy coat. These receptors were obtained from a woman between 18 and 69 years old with a cervical HPV16 infection that either progressed to CIN3+ or cleared (not recorded which).

Regarding this clone: The read stops 3 residues short of the end of the CDR3; the missing end is completed from the germline J gene. The chain employs TRBV5-1 and TRBJ2-7, with 11 bases lining up with TRBD1. V shed 7 bases, J shed 4 bases, and the junction held 10 bases outside the gene matches. The germline V gene has CDR1 SGHRS and CDR2 YFSETQ. This CDR3 is 15 amino acids long. The covered CDR3 bases are TGCGCCAGCGCAGGAAGGACAGGGGGCGGTTACGAG. Translating it yields CASAGRTGGGYE. The complete CDR3 sequence is CASAGRTGGGYEQYF.

In regard to this clone: The read finishes 3 residues shy of the CDR3 end, and the germline J gene is used to complete it. The V and J genes are TRBV2 and TRBJ1-1; D perhaps matches TRBD1 (5 bases). The CDR3 length is 13 residues. CDR1 is SNHLY, CDR2 FYNNEI, per germline. V lost 7 bases and J 1 base, leaving 10 bases between the germline ends. Here the CDR3 reads CASKGQPNTEAFF. The covered CDR3 bases are TGTGCCAGCAAGGGGCAGCCGAACACTGAA.

About this clone: The CDR3 extends 3 residues past the end of the read, so its final part is completed from the germline J gene. This chain connects TRBV7-9 to TRBJ1-2; the D gene is possibly TRBD1 (6 bases). CDR1 and CDR2 (germline): SEHNR, FQNEAQ (reference sequence). This CDR3 has 12 residues. CDR3 sequence reads: CASSAQGYDYTF. The covered CDR3 bases are TGTGCCAGCAGCGCACAGGGCTACGAC.

As regards this clone: The read is 3 residues too short to cover the CDR3 end, so that end is filled in from the germline J gene. The chain uses TRBV19 and TRBJ2-3; 7 bases match TRBD1. Germline V gives CDR1 LNHDA, CDR2 SQIVND (reference sequence). This CDR3 is built from 14 residues. CDR3 bases read: TGTGCCAGTAGTGCAGGGACAGCCCAAGAGACG. It translates to CASSAGTAQET. The entire CDR3 protein reads CASSAGTAQETQYF.

The CDR3 DNA, read in part, is TGTGCCGGAACCCAGGTCAGGGGAGGAAACACC. It specifies CAGTQVRGGNT. The whole CDR3 is CAGTQVRGGNTIYF. The genes are TRBV7-9 and TRBJ1-3; tentatively, D is TRBD1 (6 bases). The observed sequence ends 3 residues before the CDR3 terminus, with the missing tail filled in from the germline J gene. Trimming shortened V by 11 bases and J by 4 bases, and 18 bases separated the two germline ends. Germline-derived CDR1 and CDR2 are SEHNR and FQNEAQ (reference sequence). CDR3 length equals 14 residues.

With respect to this clone: The CDR3 is cut off 3 residues early in the read; its end comes from the germline J gene. The chain is built from TRBV4-2 and TRBJ2-3; 7 bases map to TRBD2. Unmatched junction bases numbered 6, after V lost 1 base and J lost 2 bases. The CDR3 is 16 residues long. The germline gives CDR1 LGHNA, CDR2 YNFKEQ. CDR3 loop: CASSQVQAGLTDTQYF. The sequenced CDR3 bases are TGTGCCAGCAGCCAAGTTCAAGCGGGGCTCACAGATACG.

A note on this clone: The read is 3 residues too short to cover the CDR3 end, so that end is filled in from the germline J gene. This sequence joins TRBV11-2 and TRBJ2-3, with D unresolved. The CDR3 is 14 residues long. Trimming took 5 bases from V and 5 from J, leaving 14 bases between them. CDR1 and CDR2 from the germline V gene are SGHAT and FQNNGV. The sequenced CDR3 bases are TGTGCCAGCAGCCCTCAAGGCTCCGTAGATACG. This translates into CASSPQGSVDT. The whole CDR3 region reads CASSPQGSVDTQYF.

Details on this clone: The read finishes 3 residues shy of the CDR3 end, and the germline J gene is used to complete it. V gene TRBV30 combines with J gene TRBJ1-1; 7 bases agree with TRBD1. With V trimmed by 4 bases and J by 6 bases, 5 bases remained unmatched. Germline V lookup: CDR1 GTSNPN, CDR2 SVGIG (reference sequence). CDR3 length: 12 amino acids. The CDR3 bases that were read are TGTGCCTGGATGACAGGGCGGGCTGAA. Translating gives CAWMTGRAE. The whole CDR3 region reads CAWMTGRAEAFF.

As to this clone: The read falls 3 residues short of the CDR3 end, and the missing part is taken from the germline J gene. V is TRBV10-3 and J is TRBJ2-5; 8 bases are a match to TRBD2. Germline assignment: CDR1 ENHRY and CDR2 SYGVKD. The CDR3 runs 17 residues. V gave up 6 bases and J gave up 2 bases; unmatched junction bases: 14. The part of the CDR3 DNA that was read is TGTGCCATCAGCGGGACTAGGCTTCCAGTCGAACAAGAGACC. It yields the protein CAISGTRLPVEQET. In full, the CDR3 reads CAISGTRLPVEQETQYF.

Regarding this clone: Sequencing ends 3 residues short of the CDR3 end; the germline J gene provides the rest. The rearrangement uses TRBV6-1 and TRBJ1-4, with D possibly matching TRBD1 (6 bases). CDR3 length: 14 amino acids. Germline CDR1 is MNHNS and CDR2 is SASEGT. Deletions cut 4 bases from V and 3 bases from J, with 9 bases between. The CDR3 loop reads CASSVNRANEKLFF. CDR3 DNA (partial): TGTGCCAGCAGTGTCAACAGGGCTAATGAAAAA.

Comment on this clone: The CDR3 goes on 3 residues after the read ends, and that part is filled in from the germline J gene. V and J are TRBV19 and TRBJ1-4; D call uncertain. This CDR3 spans 12 amino acids. The germline gives CDR1 LNHDA, CDR2 SQIVND (reference sequence). The sequenced part of the CDR3 DNA is TGTGCCAGTAATCGCGGTAATTCACCA. Protein product: CASNRGNSP. The full CDR3 is CASNRGNSPLFF.

On this clone: The read falls 3 residues short of the CDR3 end, and the missing part is taken from the germline J gene. The rearrangement uses TRBV4-1 and TRBJ2-1, with 13 bases that match TRBD2. The CDR3 has 16 amino acids. Germline V CDR1 and CDR2: MGHRA, YSYEKL. Germline trimming cut 4 bases from V and 8 bases from J; bases unmatched to any gene: 8. The CDR3: CASSLRTSGSRDEQFF. The sequenced part of the CDR3 DNA is TGCGCCAGCAGCCTTAGGACTAGCGGGAGTCGCGATGAG.

For this clone: The missing CDR3 end, 3 residues past where the read stops, is filled in from the germline J gene. This chain links TRBV5-1 with TRBJ2-2; D is unclear. The CDR3 spans 16 residues. Per germline, CDR1 SGHRS and CDR2 YFSETQ. The DNA read from the CDR3 is TGCGCCAGCAGCTTGGATGACTCCCGGATCCGTGAAAAG. Encoded protein: CASSLDDSRIREK. The whole CDR3 region reads CASSLDDSRIREKLFF.

On this clone: Read data end 3 residues before the CDR3 end; the end is taken from the germline J gene. The genes are TRBV7-6 and TRBJ1-1; D not resolved. Germline CDR1 is SGHVS and CDR2 is FNYEAQ. The CDR3 extends over 15 amino acids. The CDR3 bases that were read are TGTGCCAGCAGCTTGGGAGGGTCTAACACCGGGGAG. Translating gives CASSLGGSNTGE. The CDR3 in its entirety is CASSLGGSNTGEAFF.

As to this clone: The DNA ends 3 residues before the CDR3 does, and the rest of the CDR3 is filled in from the germline J gene. The chain links TRBV20-1 to TRBJ2-2; 8 positions match TRBD2. In germline, CDR1 is DFQATT, CDR2 SNEGSKA (reference sequence). The CDR3 covers 15 residues. The covered CDR3 bases are TGCAGTGCTAGAACGGGGGGGGGCCCTAATGAAAAG. Its protein is CSARTGGGPNEK. The whole CDR3 region reads CSARTGGGPNEKLFF.

Comments on this clone: The read halts 3 residues ahead of the CDR3 end, with the missing end drawn from the germline J gene. The chain uses TRBV20-1 and TRBJ1-6; D is perhaps TRBD1 (5 bases). Trimming took off 3 bases at V and 4 bases at J, with 16 bases between the two ends. Germline V gene data show CDR1 as DFQATT and CDR2 as SNEGSKA (reference sequence). The CDR3 has 16 amino acids. The DNA read from the CDR3 is TGCAGTGCTAGGAAGGGGAGGTCGGCGTATAATTCACCC. This gives the protein CSARKGRSAYNSP. The entire CDR3 protein reads CSARKGRSAYNSPLHF.

A note on this clone: Sequencing ends 3 residues short of the CDR3 end; the germline J gene provides the rest. The gene calls are TRBV7-9 and TRBJ2-3; D is possibly TRBD1 or TRBD2 (5 bases each). Germline V CDR1 and CDR2: SEHNR, FQNEAQ (reference sequence). The CDR3 covers 12 residues. Incomplete CDR3 DNA: TGTGCCAGCAGCTTAGTAGGGGAGACG. Its translation: CASSLVGET. From start to end, the CDR3 is CASSLVGETQYF.

Points on this clone: The read gets to within 3 residues of the CDR3 end, and the germline J gene fills in the rest. V is TRBV7-3 and J is TRBJ1-1; D possibly corresponds to TRBD1 (6 bases). Germline V gives CDR1 SGHTA, CDR2 FQGTGA. Trimming took off 4 bases at V and 2 bases at J, with 17 bases between the two ends. The CDR3 is 16 residues long. The sequenced CDR3 bases are TGTGCCAGCAGCTCGGGCCCCTCAGGGGTCAACACTGAA. Its translation: CASSSGPSGVNTE. The complete CDR3 reads CASSSGPSGVNTEAFF.

As for this clone: The read stops 3 residues short of the end of the CDR3; the missing end is completed from the germline J gene. This rearrangement joins TRBV2 to TRBJ2-1, with a tentative D call TRBD2 (5 bases). Between the trimmed V and J ends, which lost 4 bases and 1 base, there was a span of 5 bases. The length of the CDR3 is 13 residues. In germline, CDR1 is SNHLY, CDR2 FYNNEI. The CDR3 region is CASSGLSYNEQFF. CDR3 bases read: TGTGCCAGCAGTGGACTATCCTACAATGAG. Combining the CDR3 with reference TRBV2 and TRBJ2-1 gives the whole variable domain EPEVTQTPSHQVTQMGQEVILRCVPISNHLYFYWYRQILGQKVEFLVSFYNNEISEKSEIFDDQFSVERPDGSNFTLKIRSTKLEDSAMYFCASSGLSYNEQFFGPGTRLTVL.

In regard to this clone: From the germline J gene comes the end of the CDR3, since the read stops 3 residues before it. The chain carries TRBV5-1 and TRBJ2-3; possible D gene TRBD2, 6 bases. Trimming took 2 bases from V and 6 from J, leaving 13 bases between them. The CDR3 consists of 14 residues. Looked up from germline, CDR1 is SGHRS and CDR2 is YFSETQ. The DNA read from the CDR3 is TGCGCCAGCAGCTTTGGGACTTACGAGGATACG. It yields the protein CASSFGTYEDT. The full CDR3 reads CASSFGTYEDTQYF.

Comments on this clone: Read data end 3 residues before the CDR3 end; the end is taken from the germline J gene. This rearrangement joins TRBV18 to TRBJ1-6; 7 nucleotides align to TRBD1. The germline gives CDR1 KGHSH, CDR2 LQKENI. The V segment lost 1 base and the J segment 10 bases; nucleotides outside the gene matches: 13. CDR3 size: 17 residues. The CDR3 DNA, read in part, is TGTGCCAGCTCACCACTAAGTAGCGTCAGGGGGAACTCACCC. Translation: CASSPLSSVRGNSP. The CDR3 in full is CASSPLSSVRGNSPLHF. The full variable domain, rest sourced from reference TRBV18 and TRBJ1-6, is NAGVMQNPRHLVRRRGQEARLRCSPMKGHSHVYWYRQLPEEGLKFMVYLQKENIIDESGMPKERFSAEFPKEGPSILRIQQVVRGDSAAYFCASSPLSSVRGNSPLHFGNGTRLTVT.

With respect to this clone: The read gets to within 3 residues of the CDR3 end, and the germline J gene fills in the rest. The chain has TRBV29-1 and TRBJ2-7, with 10 bases identical to TRBD1. The CDR3 contains 13 residues. Germline-derived CDR1 and CDR2 are SQVTM and ANQGSEA. The ends lost 7 bases at V and 0 bases at J; junction bases unmatched: 3. CDR3 protein: CSARTGGSYEQYF. The sequenced CDR3 bases are TGCAGCGCAAGGACAGGGGGCTCCTACGAG.

Regarding this clone: The read ends 3 residues early relative to the CDR3; the germline J gene fills the gap. V usage is TRBV20-1 and J usage is TRBJ2-7; TRBD1 matches at 10 bases. The CDR3 has 14 residues. With V trimmed by 3 bases and J by 5 bases, 7 bases remained unmatched. CDR1 is DFQATT, CDR2 SNEGSKA, per germline (reference sequence). This CDR3 is CSASETGGFNEQYF. Incomplete CDR3 DNA: TGCAGTGCTAGTGAGACAGGGGGCTTCAACGAG.

With respect to this clone: The read halts 3 residues ahead of the CDR3 end, with the missing end drawn from the germline J gene. The chain couples TRBV20-1 to TRBJ2-3, with D possibly matching TRBD1 (6 bases). The CDR3 is made up of 15 amino acids. Germline CDR1 and CDR2: DFQATT and SNEGSKA (reference sequence). V lost 6 bases and J lost 2, with 18 bases in between. The covered CDR3 bases are TGCAGTGCCCCGTCGGACAGAGGGGTCACAGATACG. This translates into CSAPSDRGVTDT. The complete CDR3 reads CSAPSDRGVTDTQYF.

Points on this clone: Read coverage stops 3 residues before the CDR3 terminus; the germline J gene supplies the remainder. The gene calls are TRBV12-3 or TRBV12-4 and TRBJ2-7; D gene uncertain. V was clipped by 0 bases and J by 0 bases, with 3 bases between them. The CDR3 is 13 residues long. The DNA read from the CDR3 is TGTGCCAGCAGTTTAGCGGCCTCCTACGAG. Translated, it gives CASSLAASYE. The CDR3 in its entirety is CASSLAASYEQYF.

Comments on this clone: The read gets to within 3 residues of the CDR3 end, and the germline J gene fills in the rest. The chain joins TRBV19 to TRBJ1-4, with D maybe TRBD1 (6 bases). The CDR3 is 17 amino acids. Germline CDR1 LNHDA, CDR2 SQIVND (reference sequence). CDR3 DNA (partial): TGTGCCAGTAGTCCCCGCCGGCTAGCGGCGGGGGCCAACGTA. Its protein product is CASSPRRLAAGANV. Given in full, the CDR3 is CASSPRRLAAGANVLFF.

In the case of this clone: The read comes to an end 3 residues before the CDR3 does, leaving the germline J gene to fill in the end. The chain carries TRBV7-6 and TRBJ1-1; TRBD1 aligns across 11 bases. The J segment lost 5 bases and the V segment lost 5 bases, leaving 7 bases of the junction unmatched. Germline CDR1 is SGHVS and CDR2 is FNYEAQ. This CDR3 has 15 amino acids. The sequenced CDR3 bases are TGTGCCAGCAGCGCGGACAGGGGGCGAGGAACTGAA. This gives the protein CASSADRGRGTE. The entire CDR3 protein reads CASSADRGRGTEAFF.

As concerns this clone: The CDR3 end lies 3 residues beyond the end of the read and is filled in from the germline J gene. The chain joins TRBV4-1 to TRBJ1-5; 7 bases align to TRBD1. V was pared by 0 bases and J by 4 bases, with 6 bases of the junction left unmatched. Looked up from germline, CDR1 is MGHRA and CDR2 is YSYEKL. The CDR3 totals 16 residues. The CDR3 DNA, read in part, is TGCGCCAGCAGCCAAGATTGGCCAGGGGGGAATCAGCCC. This encodes CASSQDWPGGNQP. The complete CDR3 protein is CASSQDWPGGNQPQHF.

With regard to this clone: The read stops 3 residues short of the end of the CDR3; the missing end is completed from the germline J gene. V and J are TRBV4-1 and TRBJ1-2, with D perhaps matching TRBD1 (5 bases). The CDR3 spans 15 residues. Trimming removed 3 bases from V and 3 bases from J, with 14 bases in between. Per germline, CDR1 MGHRA and CDR2 YSYEKL. The sequenced part of the CDR3 DNA is TGCGCCAGCAGCCAGACGGGTCAGGGCCACTATGGC. Residues: CASSQTGQGHYG. The entire CDR3 protein reads CASSQTGQGHYGYTF.

Of note for this clone: The missing CDR3 end, 3 residues past where the read stops, is filled in from the germline J gene. This chain joins TRBV2 and TRBJ2-5, with D possibly being TRBD2 (6 bases). This CDR3 has 14 amino acids. Germline V gene lookup returns CDR1 SNHLY and CDR2 FYNNEI. The germline V and J ends were trimmed by 3 bases and 2 bases, with 10 bases remaining between them. The CDR3 reads CASSDPGLQETQYF. The covered CDR3 bases are TGTGCCAGCAGTGACCCGGGACTTCAAGAGACC.

Note on this clone: The read is 3 residues too short to cover the CDR3 end, so that end is filled in from the germline J gene. The gene calls are TRBV20-1 and TRBJ2-3; TRBD2 matches at 10 bases. CDR1 DFQATT and CDR2 SNEGSKA come from the germline V gene (reference sequence). V shed 2 bases and J 2 bases; nucleotides not matched to a gene: 13. The CDR3 totals 18 residues. CDR3 bases read: TGCAGTGCTAGAAGGTACCCTAGCGGGAGTCAAGACACAGATACG. It yields the protein CSARRYPSGSQDTDT. The CDR3 in full is CSARRYPSGSQDTDTQYF.